This T cell receptor beta chain was captured by sequencing in a study of shared clonotypes between healthy human individuals. Naive CD8 cells were CD45RO-negative, positively selected for CCR7, excluding terminally differentiated effector memory CD45RA+ cells. All the donors were Caucasian adults who lived in Nashville, Tennessee. The table came from immunoSEQ multiplex PCR; TCRdb's copy has only in-frame clones and leaves some out. This sample has about 1,900,000 clones, with approximately 95% found just once. CDR1 and CDR2 (germline): SEHNR, FQNEAQ (reference sequence). The V and J ends lost 1 base and 10 bases, in that order; junction bases with no gene match: 8. This CDR3 has 15 amino acids.

Sequencing was carried out using naive CD8+ T cells sorted from blood. The J gene is TRBJ2-1, the V gene TRBV7-9; 9 bases are shared with TRBD2. This sequence was found in a man aged 18 to 30 in good health. The CDR3 region is CASSLVVAGAREQFF. In DNA form, the CDR3 reads TGTGCCAGCAGCTTAGTGGTAGCGGGGGCCCGGGAGCAGTTCTTC.